What follows are 15 T cell receptor beta chains derived from one specimen sequenced in a study of CD8 T cells in ankylosing spondylitis. TCRdb re-derived calls from the 5' RACE reads in MiXCR, one entry per CDR3 protein. This sample has a few hundred thousand distinct CDR3 sequences, with around 21% found just once. The sample was blood, either unsorted or a sorted T cell fraction (not recorded which). The receptors originated from a female donor with ankylosing spondylitis or in good health (not recorded which).

The table lists this clonotype with many counts. The rearrangement uses TRBV20-1 and TRBJ2-1; weak D call: TRBD2 (6 bases). Trimming cost V 0 bases and J 4 bases, with 10 bases left between them. The CDR3 spans 14 residues. Per the germline V gene, CDR1 is DFQATT and CDR2 is SNEGSKA (reference sequence). CDR3 protein: CSARDRELYNEQFF. The CDR3 nucleotides read TGCAGTGCTAGAGACCGGGAGTTGTACAATGAGCAGTTCTTC.

In this sample, this clonotype turned up a few times. The chain carries TRBV12-5 and TRBJ2-2; TRBD2 aligns across 7 bases. The V gene end was trimmed by 5 bases and the J gene end by 6 bases; junction bases not matched to a gene: 15. The CDR3 sequence is 17 residues long. Germline CDR1 LGHNT, CDR2 FRNRAP. The CDR3 is CASGRHRYNGRPGELFF. CDR3 bases: TGTGCTAGTGGTCGCCACCGCTATAACGGGAGGCCCGGGGAGCTGTTTTTT.

In this sample, this clonotype turned up a few times. The V and J genes are TRBV10-3 and TRBJ1-1; possible D gene TRBD1, 6 bases. Trimming removed 6 bases from V and 2 bases from J, with 10 bases in between. The CDR3 length is 13 residues. CDR1 is ENHRY, CDR2 SYGVKD, per germline. In DNA form, the CDR3 reads TGTGCCATCAGGAAGGGGGGAAACACTGAAGCTTTCTTT. It specifies CAIRKGGNTEAFF.

A few counts support this clonotype. The rearrangement joins TRBV4-3 to TRBJ2-1; D is unclear. The CDR3 runs 14 residues. In germline, CDR1 is LGHNA, CDR2 YSLEER. V was pared by 1 base and J by 8 bases, with 12 bases between. CDR3: CASSQAYSLDEQFF. CDR3 DNA sequence: TGCGCCAGCAGCCAAGCTTATTCCCTCGATGAGCAGTTCTTC.

The rearrangement links TRBV20-1 to TRBJ1-6, with D uncertain. Trimming cost V 3 bases and J 12 bases, with 15 bases left between them. CDR3 length: 13 residues. Germline loops: CDR1 DFQATT, CDR2 SNEGSKA (reference sequence). CDR3: CSASIGREIPLHF. For the CDR3, the DNA is TGCAGTGCTAGTATAGGACGGGAGATACCCCTCCACTTT.

The V and J genes are TRBV30 and TRBJ1-5, with TRBD1 matching 7 bases. This CDR3 is 14 amino acids long. CDR1 is GTSNPN, CDR2 SVGIG, per germline (reference sequence). V dropped 2 bases and J dropped 6; count of bases not matched to a gene: 7. The CDR3 DNA reads TGTGCCTGGAGTCTCCAGGGGGGAGGTCAGCCCCAGCATTTT. It is translated as CAWSLQGGGQPQHF.

The chain joins TRBV5-1 to TRBJ1-2; possible D gene TRBD1, 5 bases. Germline V CDR1 and CDR2: SGHRS, YFSETQ. V shed 4 bases and J shed 5 bases, with 18 bases lying between them. The CDR3 runs to 15 residues. The CDR3 region has the DNA TGCGCCAGCAGCGGAGACGGCGGGGCGTTATATGGCTACACCTTC. Translated: CASSGDGGALYGYTF.

The chain links TRBV20-1 to TRBJ2-1; 9 nucleotides match TRBD2. This CDR3 is built from 14 residues. Trimming at V came to 6 bases and at J to 7 bases, leaving 10 bases not matched to a gene. Germline lookup yields CDR1 DFQATT and CDR2 SNEGSKA (reference sequence). Here the CDR3 reads CSAPHRGRENEQFF. CDR3 sequence (DNA): TGCAGTGCACCGCACCGCGGGAGGGAAAATGAGCAGTTCTTC.

In this sample, this clonotype turned up a few times. The chain combines TRBV20-1 with TRBJ1-3; D is uncertain. This CDR3 has 11 residues. The ends were cut back, 6 bases at V and 7 bases at J, with 10 bases in the middle. Germline CDR1 and CDR2: DFQATT and SNEGSKA (reference sequence). The CDR3 reads CSARTANTIYF. The CDR3 DNA sequence: TGCAGTGCCCGGACCGCGAACACCATATATTTT.

This clonotype appeared many times. This chain links TRBV3-1 with TRBJ2-7; 10 positions match TRBD2. Trimming cost V 4 bases and J 5 bases; bases outside gene matches: 8. The germline CDR1 and CDR2 sequences are LGHDT and YNNKEL (reference sequence). This CDR3 has 15 residues. The CDR3 region has the DNA TGTGCCAGCAGCCTTCTAGCGGGAGTCGGGCACGAGCAGTACTTC. It specifies CASSLLAGVGHEQYF.

There are a few counts of this clonotype. The V gene is TRBV7-2, the J gene TRBJ1-5; TRBD1 might be the D (6 bases). Deletions cut 5 bases from V and 5 bases from J, with 13 bases between. From germline, CDR1 is SGHTA and CDR2 FQGNSA. The CDR3 sequence is 14 residues long. The CDR3 nucleotides read TGTGCCAGCAGCGCACACAGGGCGGATCAGCCCCAGCATTTT. It translates to CASSAHRADQPQHF. Full variable domain (missing parts from reference TRBV7-2 and TRBJ1-5): GAGVSQSPSNKVTEKGKDVELRCDPISGHTALYWYRQSLGQGLEFLIYFQGNSAPDKSGLPSDRFSAERTGGSVSTLTIQRTQQEDSAVYLCASSAHRADQPQHFGDGTRLSIL.

This clonotype turned up a few times. The chain combines TRBV9 with TRBJ2-7; TRBD2 matches at 12 bases. J lost 5 bases, V lost 0 bases, and 12 bases had no gene match. The CDR3 is made up of 18 amino acids. Germline CDR1 and CDR2: SGDLS and YYNGEE. CDR3 amino acids: CASSVGSLAGGPGDEQYF. CDR3 sequence (DNA): TGTGCCAGCAGCGTAGGTAGCCTAGCGGGAGGGCCAGGCGACGAGCAGTACTTC. The whole variable domain, filled in from reference TRBV9 and TRBJ2-7, reads DSGVTQTPKHLITATGQRVTLRCSPRSGDLSVYWYQQSLDQGLQFLIQYYNGEERAKGNILERFSAQQFPDLHSELNLSSLELGDSALYFCASSVGSLAGGPGDEQYFGPGTRLTVT.

The chain employs TRBV2 and TRBJ2-5; D is possibly TRBD1 (6 bases). Trimming took off 8 bases at V and 2 bases at J, with 12 bases between the two ends. The germline gives CDR1 SNHLY, CDR2 FYNNEI. The CDR3 runs 13 residues. CDR3 in DNA: TGTGCCAGCCGGCAGGGGCCACAAGAGACCCAGTACTTC. It encodes CASRQGPQETQYF.

This clonotype showed up just a few times. The rearrangement links TRBV29-1 to TRBJ1-1; weak D call: TRBD1 (6 bases). CDR1 is SQVTM and CDR2 is ANQGSEA in the germline V gene. With 4 bases removed from V and 1 base from J, the gap between germline ends came to 19 bases. This CDR3 spans 16 amino acids. The CDR3 sequence: CSVVVRGAWENTEAFF. The DNA for the CDR3 is TGCAGCGTTGTAGTCCGGGGGGCTTGGGAGAACACTGAAGCTTTCTTT.

The CDR3 DNA reads as TGTGCCAGCAGTTCCGGGACTTCCTACGAGCAGTACTTC. This encodes CASSSGTSYEQYF. The chain employs TRBV12-3 or TRBV12-4 and TRBJ2-7; a possible D gene is TRBD2 (6 bases). This CDR3 region has 13 residues. Deletions cut 4 bases from V and 1 base from J, with 8 bases between.